This T cell receptor beta chain emerged from a study of T cells in Graves' hyperthyroidism and ophthalmopathy. Amplification of TCR beta CDR3 regions was performed using RNA transcripts as template. First-round RT-PCR with HTBI primers amplified the TCR CDR3 region. From the multiplex PCR reads, TCRdb called clonotypes with MiXCR, one entry per CDR3 protein. The sample comprises around 400,000 distinct CDR3 sequences, 25% of which are singletons, and 70% to 75% rests with the top ten. This clonotype was counted once. The junction differs from germline at one of its ends, possibly a read error. The sample was blood. This receptor was obtained from a man between 50 and 59 years old with Graves' hyperthyroidism.

The CDR3, as DNA: TGTGCCAGCAGCCGCGGCAGCTTGGAGACCCAGCACTTC. As protein: CASSRGSLETQHF. The chain recombines TRBV11-2 with TRBJ2-5, with D unresolved. The CDR3 is made up of 13 amino acids. The germline V gene has CDR1 SGHAT and CDR2 FQNNGV.